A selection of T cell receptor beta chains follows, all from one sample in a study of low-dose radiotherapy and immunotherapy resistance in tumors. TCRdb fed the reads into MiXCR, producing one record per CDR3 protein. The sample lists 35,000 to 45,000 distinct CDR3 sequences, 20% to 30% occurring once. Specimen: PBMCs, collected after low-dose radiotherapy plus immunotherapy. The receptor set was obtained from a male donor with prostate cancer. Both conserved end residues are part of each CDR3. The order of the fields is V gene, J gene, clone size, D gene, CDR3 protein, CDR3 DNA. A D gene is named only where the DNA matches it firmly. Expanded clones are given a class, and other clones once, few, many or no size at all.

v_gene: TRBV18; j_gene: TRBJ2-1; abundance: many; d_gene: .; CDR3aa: CASSLPLGTNEQFF; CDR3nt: TGTGCCAGCTCACTTCCCCTAGGAACCAATGAGCAGTTCTTC
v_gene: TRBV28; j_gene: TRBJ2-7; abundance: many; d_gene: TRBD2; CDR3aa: CASSLSRTSGSSYEQYF; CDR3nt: TGTGCCAGCAGTTTATCTCGGACTAGCGGTAGCTCCTACGAGCAGTACTTC
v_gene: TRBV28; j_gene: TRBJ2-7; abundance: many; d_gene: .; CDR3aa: CASSLETAGSYEQYF; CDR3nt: TGTGCCAGCAGTTTAGAGACAGCCGGATCCTACGAGCAGTACTTC
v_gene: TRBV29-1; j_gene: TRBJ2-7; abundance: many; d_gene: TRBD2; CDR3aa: CSVEASGWGEQYF; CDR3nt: TGCAGCGTTGAAGCTAGCGGATGGGGGGAGCAGTACTTC
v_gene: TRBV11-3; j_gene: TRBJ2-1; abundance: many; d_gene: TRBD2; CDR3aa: CASSLGTSYDEQFF; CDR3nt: TGTGCCAGCAGCTTGGGGACTAGTTACGATGAGCAGTTCTTC
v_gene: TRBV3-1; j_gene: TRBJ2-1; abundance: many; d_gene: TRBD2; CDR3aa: CASSPLGLAGYNEQFF; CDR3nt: TGTGCCAGCAGCCCCCTCGGACTAGCGGGCTACAATGAGCAGTTCTTC
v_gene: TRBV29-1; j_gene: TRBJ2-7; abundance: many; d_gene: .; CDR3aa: CSVEDLIEQYF; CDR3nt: TGCAGCGTTGAAGATCTTATCGAGCAGTACTTC
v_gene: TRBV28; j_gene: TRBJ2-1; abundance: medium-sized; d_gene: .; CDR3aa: CASSRWPVYNEQFF; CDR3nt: TGTGCCAGCTCCAGATGGCCCGTATACAATGAGCAGTTCTTC
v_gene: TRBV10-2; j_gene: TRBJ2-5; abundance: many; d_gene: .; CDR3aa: CASSEGSQETQYF; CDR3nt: TGCGCCAGCAGTGAGGGCTCACAAGAGACCCAGTACTTC
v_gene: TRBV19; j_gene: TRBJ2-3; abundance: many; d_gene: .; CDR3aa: CASSIGTLLGQDTQYF; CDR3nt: TGTGCCAGTAGTATAGGGACACTTTTGGGCCAAGATACGCAGTATTTT
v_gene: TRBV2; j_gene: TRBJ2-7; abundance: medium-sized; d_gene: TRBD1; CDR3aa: CASSAQGQGYGEQYF; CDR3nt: TGTGCCAGCAGTGCTCAGGGACAGGGGTATGGCGAGCAGTACTTC
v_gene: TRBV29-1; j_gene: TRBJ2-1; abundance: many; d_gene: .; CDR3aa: CSVVRGINEQFF; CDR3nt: TGCAGCGTTGTCAGGGGTATCAATGAGCAGTTCTTC
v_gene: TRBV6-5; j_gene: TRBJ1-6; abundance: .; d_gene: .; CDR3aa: CASSERGPLHF; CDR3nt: TGTGCCAGCAGTGAACGGGGACCCCTCCACTTT
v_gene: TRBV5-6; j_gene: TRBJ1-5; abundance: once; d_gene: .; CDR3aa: CASSLRSASNQPQHF; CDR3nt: TGTGCCAGCAGCTTGAGGTCAGCAAGCAATCAGCCCCAGCATTTT
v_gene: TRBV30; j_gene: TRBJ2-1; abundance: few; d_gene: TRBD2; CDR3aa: CAWELGNSGGLSYNEQFF; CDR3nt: TGTGCCTGGGAATTAGGGAATAGCGGGGGGCTTTCCTACAATGAGCAGTTCTTC
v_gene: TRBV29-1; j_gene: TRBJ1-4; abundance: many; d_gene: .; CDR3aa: CSANTVATNEKLFF; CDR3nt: TGCAGCGCCAATACAGTCGCAACTAATGAAAAACTGTTTTTT
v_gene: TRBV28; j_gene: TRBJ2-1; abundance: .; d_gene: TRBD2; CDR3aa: CATHHGGRNNEQFF; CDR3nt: TGTGCCACCCACCATGGCGGGAGGAACAATGAGCAGTTCTTC
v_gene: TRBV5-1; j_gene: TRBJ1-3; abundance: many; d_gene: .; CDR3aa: CASSPARGYSGNTIYF; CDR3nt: TGCGCCAGCAGCCCTGCCCGGGGATACTCTGGAAACACCATATATTTT
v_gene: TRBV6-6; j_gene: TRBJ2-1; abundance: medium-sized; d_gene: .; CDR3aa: CASTIGAHEQFF; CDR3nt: TGTGCCAGCACCATTGGGGCCCATGAGCAGTTCTTC
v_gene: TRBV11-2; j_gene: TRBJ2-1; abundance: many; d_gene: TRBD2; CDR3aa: CASSLLGTSTSLQFF; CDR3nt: TGTGCCAGCAGCTTACTCGGGACTAGCACATCACTGCAGTTCTTC
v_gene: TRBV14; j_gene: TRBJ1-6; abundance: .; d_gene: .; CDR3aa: CASSQDFGSPLHF; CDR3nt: TGTGCCAGCAGCCAAGATTTTGGTTCACCCCTCCACTTT
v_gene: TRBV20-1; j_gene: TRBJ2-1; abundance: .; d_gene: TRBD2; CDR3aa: CSAREGLVGFF; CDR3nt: TGCAGTGCTAGAGAGGGACTAGTAGGTTTCTTC
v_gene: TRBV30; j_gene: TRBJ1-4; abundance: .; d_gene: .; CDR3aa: CAWTNPETGSRKLFF; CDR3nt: TGTGCCTGGACTAATCCAGAAACAGGGTCGCGAAAACTGTTTTTT
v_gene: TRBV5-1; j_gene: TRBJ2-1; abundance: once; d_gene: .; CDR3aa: CASSVEASYNEQFF; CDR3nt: TGCGCCAGCAGTGTGGAGGCGTCCTACAATGAGCAGTTCTTC